This T cell receptor (beta chain) stems from a study of sequential checkpoint blockade in melanoma. Across the whole study: Arm A got nivolumab then ipilimumab; arm B the reverse, 1:1. Matched biopsies came pretreatment and at week 13 for twenty-two patients. Each arm's sequence ended with maintenance nivolumab. 90 to 95 pretreatment tumor DNA samples were TCRβ immunosequenced.

CDR3 length equals 14 residues. V was clipped by 0 bases and J by 8 bases, with 14 bases between them. CDR1 is SGHRS, CDR2 YFSETQ, per germline. Repertoires were generated with immunoSEQ multiplex PCR, while TCRdb's copy carries only in-frame clones and drops some. Seen here are 5,000 to 6,000 clones, 28% observed once, and the top ten hold around 20%. As for treatment: randomized to nivolumab then ipilimumab (arm A) or the reverse (arm B). The source was tumor tissue (inferred from file names), collected from a patient given nivolumab and ipilimumab in sequence. The genes are TRBV5-1 and TRBJ1-1; D possibly corresponds to TRBD1 (5 bases). This clonotype was obtained from a human donor with melanoma. Written as DNA, the CDR3 is TGCGCCAGCAGCTTGGCAGGGTATCGGTTAGAAGCTTTCTTT. Translated, it gives CASSLAGYRLEAFF.